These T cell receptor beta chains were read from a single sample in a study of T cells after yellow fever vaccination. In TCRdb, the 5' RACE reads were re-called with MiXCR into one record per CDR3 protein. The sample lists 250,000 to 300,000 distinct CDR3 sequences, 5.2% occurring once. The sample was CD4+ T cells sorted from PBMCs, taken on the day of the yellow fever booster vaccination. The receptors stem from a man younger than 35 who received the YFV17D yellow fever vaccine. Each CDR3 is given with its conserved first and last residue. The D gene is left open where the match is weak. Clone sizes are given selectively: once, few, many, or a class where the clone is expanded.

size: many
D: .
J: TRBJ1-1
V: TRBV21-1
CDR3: CASSKDTGKWWSNTEAFF
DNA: TGTGCCAGCAGCAAAGACACAGGGAAGTGGTGGTCGAACACTGAAGCTTTCTTT

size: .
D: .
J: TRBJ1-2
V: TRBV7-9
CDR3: CASSFPPGLGFSGGYTF
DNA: TGTGCCAGCAGCTTTCCCCCGGGGCTGGGTTTCTCGGGCGGCTACACCTTC

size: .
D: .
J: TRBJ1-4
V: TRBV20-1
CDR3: CSASGGEVKLFF
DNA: TGCAGTGCTAGCGGGGGAGAGGTAAAACTGTTTTTT

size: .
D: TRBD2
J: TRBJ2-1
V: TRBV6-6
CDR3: CASSSSGGLNSSYNEQFF
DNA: TGTGCCAGCAGTTCTAGCGGGGGCCTGAATAGCTCCTACAATGAGCAGTTCTTC

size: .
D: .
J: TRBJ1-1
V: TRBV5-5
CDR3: CASSFAPGANTEAFF
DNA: TGTGCCAGCAGCTTCGCGCCAGGGGCGAACACTGAAGCTTTCTTT

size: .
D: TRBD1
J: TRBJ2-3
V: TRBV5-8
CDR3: CASSSQGASTDTQYF
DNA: TGTGCCAGCAGCTCCCAGGGGGCTAGCACAGATACGCAGTATTTT

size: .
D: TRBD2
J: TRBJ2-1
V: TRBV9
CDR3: CASSLTSVPYNEQFF
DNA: TGTGCCAGCAGCCTCACTAGCGTCCCCTACAATGAGCAGTTCTTC

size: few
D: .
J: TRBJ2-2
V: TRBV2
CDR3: CASIPQPPGELFF
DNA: TGTGCCAGCATCCCCCAGCCTCCCGGGGAGCTGTTTTTT

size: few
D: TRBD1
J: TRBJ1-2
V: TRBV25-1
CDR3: CASSARDRGGYTF
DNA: TGTGCCAGCTCAGCTAGGGACAGGGGCGGCTACACCTTC

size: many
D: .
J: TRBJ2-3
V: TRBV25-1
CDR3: CASSDRPSTDTQYF
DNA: TGTGCCAGCAGTGATCGGCCTAGCACAGATACGCAGTATTTT

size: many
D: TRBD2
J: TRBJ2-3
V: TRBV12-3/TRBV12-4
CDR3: CASRTSAPDTQYF
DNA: TGTGCCAGCAGAACTAGCGCGCCAGATACGCAGTATTTT

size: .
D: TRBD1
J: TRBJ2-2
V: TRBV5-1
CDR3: CASSPDSTGPNTGELFF
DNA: TGCGCCAGCAGCCCCGATTCGACAGGGCCGAACACCGGGGAGCTGTTTTTT

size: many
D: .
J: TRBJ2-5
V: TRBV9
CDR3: CASSVEGREETQYF
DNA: TGTGCCAGCAGCGTAGAGGGCAGGGAAGAGACCCAGTACTTC

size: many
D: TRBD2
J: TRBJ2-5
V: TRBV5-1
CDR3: CASSSATSGGQETQYF
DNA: TGCGCCAGCAGCTCGGCTACTAGCGGGGGGCAAGAGACCCAGTACTTC

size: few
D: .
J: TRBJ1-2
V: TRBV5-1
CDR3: CASSVSNYGYTF
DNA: TGCGCCAGCAGCGTGAGTAACTATGGCTACACCTTC

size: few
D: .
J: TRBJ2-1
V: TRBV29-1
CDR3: CSVEGILDEQFF
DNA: TGCAGCGTTGAAGGTATTCTCGATGAGCAGTTCTTC

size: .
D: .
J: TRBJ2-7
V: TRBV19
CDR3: CASSLSSYYEQYF
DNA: TGTGCCAGTAGTCTGAGCAGCTACTACGAGCAGTACTTC

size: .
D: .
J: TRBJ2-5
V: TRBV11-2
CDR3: CASSLTFRGETQYF
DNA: TGTGCCAGCAGCTTGACCTTTAGGGGGGAGACCCAGTACTTC

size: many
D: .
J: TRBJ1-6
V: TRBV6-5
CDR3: CASSDVHGITPLHF
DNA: TGTGCCAGCAGTGACGTTCACGGTATAACACCCCTCCACTTT

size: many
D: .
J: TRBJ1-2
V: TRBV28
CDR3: CAAGTLYGYTF
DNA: TGTGCCGCTGGGACACTCTATGGCTACACCTTC

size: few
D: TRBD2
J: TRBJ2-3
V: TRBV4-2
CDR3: CASSPTSGVTDTQYF
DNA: TGTGCCAGCAGCCCGACTAGCGGGGTAACAGATACGCAGTATTTT

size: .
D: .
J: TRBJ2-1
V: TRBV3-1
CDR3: CASSQFGGPVSYNEQFF
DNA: TGTGCCAGCAGCCAATTCGGGGGGCCCGTCTCCTACAATGAGCAGTTCTTC

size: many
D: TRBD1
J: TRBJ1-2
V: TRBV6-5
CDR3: CASSSGQRIYGYTF
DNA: TGTGCCAGCAGTTCGGGACAGCGAATCTATGGCTACACCTTC

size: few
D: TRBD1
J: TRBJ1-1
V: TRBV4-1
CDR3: CASSHGHTRDRGTEAFF
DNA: TGCGCCAGCAGCCATGGACACACCCGGGACAGGGGGACTGAAGCTTTCTTT

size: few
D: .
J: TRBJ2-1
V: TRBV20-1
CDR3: CSASGASSGRDEQFF
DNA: TGCAGTGCTAGTGGGGCGAGTAGCGGCCGGGATGAGCAGTTCTTC

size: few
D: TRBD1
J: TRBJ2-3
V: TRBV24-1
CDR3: CATSTPSGQGSDTQYF
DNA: TGTGCCACCAGTACCCCCTCGGGACAGGGGTCAGATACGCAGTATTTT

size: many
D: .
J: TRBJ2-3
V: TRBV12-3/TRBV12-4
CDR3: CASRPNIPTDTQYF
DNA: TGTGCCAGCAGACCTAACATACCCACAGATACGCAGTATTTT

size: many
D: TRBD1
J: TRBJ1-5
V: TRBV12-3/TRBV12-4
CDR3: CASGRTGNQPQHF
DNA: TGTGCCAGCGGGCGGACAGGGAATCAGCCCCAGCATTTT

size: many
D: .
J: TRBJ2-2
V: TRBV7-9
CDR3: CASSYGANTGELFF
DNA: TGTGCCAGCAGCTACGGTGCGAACACCGGGGAGCTGTTTTTT

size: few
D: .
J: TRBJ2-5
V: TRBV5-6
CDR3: CASSYGGPETQYF
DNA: TGTGCCAGCAGCTATGGGGGGCCAGAGACCCAGTACTTC

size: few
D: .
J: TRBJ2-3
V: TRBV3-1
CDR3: CASSRVASTDTQYF
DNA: TGTGCCAGCAGCCGGGTGGCTAGCACAGATACGCAGTATTTT

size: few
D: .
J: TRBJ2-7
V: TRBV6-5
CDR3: CASSPRPPLQGHEQYF
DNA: TGTGCCAGCAGCCCCCGACCTCCACTACAGGGCCACGAGCAGTACTTC

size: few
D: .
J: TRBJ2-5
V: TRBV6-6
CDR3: CACGTQAQETQYF
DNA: TGTGCCTGTGGGACCCAAGCCCAAGAGACCCAGTACTTC

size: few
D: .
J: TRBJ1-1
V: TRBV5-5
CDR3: CASSLGLGITNTEAFF
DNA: TGTGCCAGCAGCTTGGGTCTGGGAATCACGAACACTGAAGCTTTCTTT